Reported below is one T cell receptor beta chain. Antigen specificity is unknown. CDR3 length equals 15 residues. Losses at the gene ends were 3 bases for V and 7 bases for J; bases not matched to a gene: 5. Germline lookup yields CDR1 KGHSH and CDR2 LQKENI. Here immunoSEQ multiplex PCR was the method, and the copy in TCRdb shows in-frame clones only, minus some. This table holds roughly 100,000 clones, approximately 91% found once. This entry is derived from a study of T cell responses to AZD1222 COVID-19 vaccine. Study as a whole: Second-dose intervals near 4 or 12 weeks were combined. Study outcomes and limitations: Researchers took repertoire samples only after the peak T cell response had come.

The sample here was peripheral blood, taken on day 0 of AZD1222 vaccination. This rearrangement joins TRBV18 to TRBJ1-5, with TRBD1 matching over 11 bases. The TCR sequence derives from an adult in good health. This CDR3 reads CASSPRTGGPQPQHF. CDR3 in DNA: TGTGCCAGCTCACCCCGGACAGGGGGCCCGCAGCCCCAGCATTTT.